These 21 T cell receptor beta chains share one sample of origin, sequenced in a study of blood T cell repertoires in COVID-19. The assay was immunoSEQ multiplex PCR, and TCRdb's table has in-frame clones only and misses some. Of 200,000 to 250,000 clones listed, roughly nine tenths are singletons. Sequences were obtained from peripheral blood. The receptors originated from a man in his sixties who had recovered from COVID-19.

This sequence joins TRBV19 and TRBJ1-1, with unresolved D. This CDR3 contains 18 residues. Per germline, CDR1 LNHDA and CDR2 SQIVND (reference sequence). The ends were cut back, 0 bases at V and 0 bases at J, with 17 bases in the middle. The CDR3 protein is CASSIDRRREAMNTEAFF. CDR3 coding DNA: TGTGCCAGTAGTATAGATCGGAGGAGGGAAGCCATGAACACTGAAGCTTTCTTT.

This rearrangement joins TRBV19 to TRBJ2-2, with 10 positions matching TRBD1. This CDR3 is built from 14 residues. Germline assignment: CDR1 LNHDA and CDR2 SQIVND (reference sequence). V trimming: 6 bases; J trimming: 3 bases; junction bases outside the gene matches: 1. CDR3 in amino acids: CASSDRGHTGELFF. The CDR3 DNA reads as TGTGCCAGTAGCGACAGGGGGCACACCGGGGAGCTGTTTTTT.

This CDR3 reads CASSPDQATNEKLFF. CDR3 DNA: TGCGCCAGCAGCCCCGATCAGGCAACTAATGAAAAACTGTTTTTT. This sequence joins TRBV23-1 and TRBJ1-4; D is undetermined. Being an ORF, TRBV23-1 has a function that is uncertain. CDR3 size: 15 residues. The V gene lost 6 bases and the J gene lost 0 bases, with 11 bases spanning the gap.

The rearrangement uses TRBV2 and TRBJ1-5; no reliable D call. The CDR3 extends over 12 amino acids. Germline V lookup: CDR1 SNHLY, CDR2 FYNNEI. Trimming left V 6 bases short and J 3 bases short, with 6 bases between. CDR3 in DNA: TGTGCCAGCAGGAGGGCCAATCAGCCCCAGCATTTT. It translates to CASRRANQPQHF.

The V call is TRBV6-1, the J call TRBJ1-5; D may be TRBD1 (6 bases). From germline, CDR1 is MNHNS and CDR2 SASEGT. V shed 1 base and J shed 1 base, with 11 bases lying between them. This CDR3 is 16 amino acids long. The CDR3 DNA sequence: TGTGCCAGCAGTGAAGAAGGACAGTTAAGCAATCAGCCCCAGCATTTT. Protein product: CASSEEGQLSNQPQHF.

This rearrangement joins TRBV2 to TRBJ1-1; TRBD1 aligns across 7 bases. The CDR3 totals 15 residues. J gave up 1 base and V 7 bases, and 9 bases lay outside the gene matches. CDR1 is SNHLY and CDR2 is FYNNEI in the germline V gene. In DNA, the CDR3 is TGTGCCAGCACCCGACAGGGACAAAGGAACACTGAAGCTTTCTTT. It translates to CASTRQGQRNTEAFF.

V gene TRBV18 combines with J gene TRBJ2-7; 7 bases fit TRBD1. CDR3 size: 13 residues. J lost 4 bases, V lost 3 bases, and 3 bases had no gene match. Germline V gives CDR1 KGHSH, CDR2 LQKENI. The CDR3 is CASSPGTVYEQYF. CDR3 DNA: TGTGCCAGCTCACCCGGGACAGTATACGAGCAGTACTTC.

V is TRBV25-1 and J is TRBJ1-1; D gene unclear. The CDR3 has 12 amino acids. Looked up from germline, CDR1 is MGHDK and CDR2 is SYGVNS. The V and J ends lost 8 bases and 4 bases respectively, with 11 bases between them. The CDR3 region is CASGQVSTEAFF. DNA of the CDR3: TGTGCCAGCGGTCAGGTGAGCACTGAAGCTTTCTTT.

Here the CDR3 DNA reads TGTGCCAGCAGCCCATCAGGACAGAAAAACACTGAAGCTTTCTTT. Encoded protein: CASSPSGQKNTEAFF. The chain links TRBV3-1 (or the pseudogene TRBV3-2) to TRBJ1-1, with a weak D call TRBD1 (6 bases). CDR1 is LGHDT, CDR2 YNNKEL, per germline (reference sequence). Trimming shortened V by 4 bases and J by 2 bases, and 14 bases separated the two germline ends. The CDR3 totals 15 residues.

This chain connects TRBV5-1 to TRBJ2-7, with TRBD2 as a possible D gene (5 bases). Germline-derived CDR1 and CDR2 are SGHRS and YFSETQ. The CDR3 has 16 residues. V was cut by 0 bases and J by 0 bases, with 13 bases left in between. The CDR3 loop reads CASSLEVFGSSYEQYF. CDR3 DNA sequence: TGCGCCAGCAGCTTGGAGGTTTTTGGGAGCTCCTACGAGCAGTACTTC. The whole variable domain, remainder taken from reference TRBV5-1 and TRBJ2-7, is KAGVTQTPRYLIKTRGQQVTLSCSPISGHRSVSWYQQTPGQGLQFLFEYFSETQRNKGNFPGRFSGRQFSNSRSEMNVSTLELGDSALYLCASSLEVFGSSYEQYFGPGTRLTVT.

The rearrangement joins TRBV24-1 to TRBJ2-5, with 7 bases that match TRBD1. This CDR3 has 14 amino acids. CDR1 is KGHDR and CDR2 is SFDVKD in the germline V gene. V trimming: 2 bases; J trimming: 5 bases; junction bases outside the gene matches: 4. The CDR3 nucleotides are TGTGCCACCAGTGATTCGACAGGGTCGGAGACCCAGTACTTC. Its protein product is CATSDSTGSETQYF.

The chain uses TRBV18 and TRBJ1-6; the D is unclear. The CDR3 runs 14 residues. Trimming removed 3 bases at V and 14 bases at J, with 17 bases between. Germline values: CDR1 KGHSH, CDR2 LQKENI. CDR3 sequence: CASSPPRGGGTLHF. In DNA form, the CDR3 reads TGTGCCAGCTCACCGCCGAGAGGTGGAGGGACCCTCCACTTT.

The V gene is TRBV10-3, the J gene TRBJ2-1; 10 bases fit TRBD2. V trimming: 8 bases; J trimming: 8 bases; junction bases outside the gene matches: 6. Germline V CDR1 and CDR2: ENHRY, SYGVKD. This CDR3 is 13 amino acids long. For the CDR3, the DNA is TGTGCCATCGGGCAGCGGGAGGGAGATGAGCAGTTCTTC. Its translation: CAIGQREGDEQFF.

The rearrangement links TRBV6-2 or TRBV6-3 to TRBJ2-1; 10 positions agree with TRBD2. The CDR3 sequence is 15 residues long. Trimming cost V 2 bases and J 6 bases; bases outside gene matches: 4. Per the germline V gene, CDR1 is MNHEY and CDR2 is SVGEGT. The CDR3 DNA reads TGTGCCAGCAGTTACGCAGCGGGGGGGCCCAATGAGCAGTTCTTC. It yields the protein CASSYAAGGPNEQFF.

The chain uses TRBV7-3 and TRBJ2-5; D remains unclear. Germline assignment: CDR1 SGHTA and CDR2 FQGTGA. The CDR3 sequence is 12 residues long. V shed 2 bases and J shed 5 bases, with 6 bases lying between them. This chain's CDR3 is CASSLYGETQYF. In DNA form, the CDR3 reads TGTGCCAGCAGCTTATACGGGGAGACCCAGTACTTC.

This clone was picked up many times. The chain's CDR3 is CASSSGTGGNSNQPQHF. The CDR3 DNA reads TGTGCCAGTAGCTCCGGGACAGGGGGAAATAGCAATCAGCCCCAGCATTTT. V usage is TRBV19 and J usage is TRBJ1-5, with TRBD1 identical over 11 bases. Germline V lookup: CDR1 LNHDA, CDR2 SQIVND (reference sequence). V shed 6 bases and J 0 bases; nucleotides not matched to a gene: 7. The CDR3 is made up of 17 amino acids. Drawing the rest from reference TRBV19 and TRBJ1-5, the complete variable domain is DGGITQSPKYLFRKEGQNVTLSCEQNLNHDAMYWYRQDPGQGLRLIYYSQIVNDFQKGDIAEGYSVSREKKESFPLTVTSAQKNPTAFYLCASSSGTGGNSNQPQHFGDGTRLSIL.

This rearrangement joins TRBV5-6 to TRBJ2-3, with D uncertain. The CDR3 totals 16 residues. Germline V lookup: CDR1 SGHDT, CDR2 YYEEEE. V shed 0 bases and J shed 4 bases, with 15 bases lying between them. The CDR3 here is CASSLEASIGSDTQYF. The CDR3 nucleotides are TGTGCCAGCAGCTTGGAGGCTAGTATTGGTTCAGATACGCAGTATTTT. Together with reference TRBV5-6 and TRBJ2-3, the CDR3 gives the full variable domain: DAGVTQSPTHLIKTRGQQVTLRCSPKSGHDTVSWYQQALGQGPQFIFQYYEEEERQRGNFPDRFSGHQFPNYSSELNVNALLLGDSALYLCASSLEASIGSDTQYFGPGTRLTVL.

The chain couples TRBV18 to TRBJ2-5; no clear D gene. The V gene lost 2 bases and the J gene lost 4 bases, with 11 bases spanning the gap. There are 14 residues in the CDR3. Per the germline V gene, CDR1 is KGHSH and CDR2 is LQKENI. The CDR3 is CASSPYGVGETQYF. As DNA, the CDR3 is TGTGCCAGCTCACCATATGGAGTGGGAGAGACCCAGTACTTC.

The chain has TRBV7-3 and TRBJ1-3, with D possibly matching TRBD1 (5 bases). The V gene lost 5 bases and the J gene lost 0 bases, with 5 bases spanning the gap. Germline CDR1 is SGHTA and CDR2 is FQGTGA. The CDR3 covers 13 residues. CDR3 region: CASSRGSGNTIYF. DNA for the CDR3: TGTGCCAGCAGCAGGGGCTCTGGAAACACCATATATTTT.

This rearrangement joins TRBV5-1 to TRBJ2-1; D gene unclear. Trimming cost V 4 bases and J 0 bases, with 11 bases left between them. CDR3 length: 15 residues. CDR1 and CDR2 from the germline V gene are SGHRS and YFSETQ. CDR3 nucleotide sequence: TGCGCCAGCAGCCCCCTGCGGAGCTCCTACAATGAGCAGTTCTTC. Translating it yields CASSPLRSSYNEQFF.

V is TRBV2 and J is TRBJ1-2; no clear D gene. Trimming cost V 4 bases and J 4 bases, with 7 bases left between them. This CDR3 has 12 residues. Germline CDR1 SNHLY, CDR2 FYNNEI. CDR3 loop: CASSGLLYGYTF. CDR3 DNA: TGTGCCAGCAGTGGACTCCTCTATGGCTACACCTTC.